A selection of T cell receptor beta chains follows, all from one sample in a study of cytomegalovirus exposure and HLA in healthy donors. TCRdb's table, derived via immunoSEQ multiplex PCR, lists solely in-frame clones and lacks some. Among about 140,000 clones, 75% were seen once, and the ten largest hold 2.5% to 4%. The sample comprised PBMCs. These receptors all come from a man aged 35-49 years in good health and CMV-seronegative. Each CDR3 is given with its conserved first and last residue. D genes are given only for firm matches. The size entry is marked missing in some rows and otherwise reads once, few, many or a size class.

J | D | V | size | DNA | CDR3
TRBJ2-7 | NA | TRBV7-8 | NA | TGTGCCAGCAGCTTGTCACAGTCTAACGGAAAGGACTTC | CASSLSQSNGKDF
TRBJ1-1 | NA | TRBV9 | NA | TGTGCCAGCAGCTCCAACAGGGCCATGAACACTGAAGCTTTCTTT | CASSSNRAMNTEAFF
TRBJ2-1 | TRBD2 | TRBV6-1 | once | TGTGCCAGCAGTGGTAGACAGGGGGGCCGACTAGCGGGGGGGCCCTATGAGCAGTTCTTC | CASSGRQGGRLAGGPYEQFF
TRBJ2-7 | TRBD1 | TRBV6-1 | NA | TGTGCCAGCAGTTCGGACAGGTACTACGAGCAGTACTTC | CASSSDRYYEQYF
TRBJ2-3 | NA | TRBV4-1 | NA | TGCGCCAGCAGCCAAGATTCCCGGGTTGGAGATACGCAGTATTTT | CASSQDSRVGDTQYF
TRBJ1-2 | NA | TRBV2 | NA | TGTGCCAGCAGCGTACAGGCTAACTATGGCTACACCTTC | CASSVQANYGYTF
TRBJ1-5 | NA | TRBV7-8 | NA | TGTGCCAGCAGCTTAGAGGAGTACAGCAATCAGCCCCAGCATTTT | CASSLEEYSNQPQHF
TRBJ1-3 | TRBD1 | TRBV18 | NA | TGTGCCAGCTCACCAGGGACAGGGAACTCTGGAAACACCATATATTTT | CASSPGTGNSGNTIYF
TRBJ2-3 | NA | TRBV5-4 | NA | TGTGCCAGCAGCTTTGTGTCGAGCACAGATACGCAGTATTTT | CASSFVSSTDTQYF
TRBJ1-1 | NA | TRBV10-3 | few | TGTGCCATCACCCCGGACAGAAACACTGAAGCTTTCTTT | CAITPDRNTEAFF
TRBJ2-5 | NA | TRBV5-1 | NA | TGCGCCAGCAGCTTTAGTTCGGGGGAGACCCAGTACTTC | CASSFSSGETQYF
TRBJ1-2 | NA | TRBV5-1 | NA | TGCGCCAGCAGCTTGGCCCCCGGAGATGGCTACACCTTC | CASSLAPGDGYTF
TRBJ2-7 | NA | TRBV4-2 | NA | TGTGCCAGCAGCCAAGATGAGGGAGCTCCCTACGAGCAGTACTTC | CASSQDEGAPYEQYF
TRBJ1-5 | TRBD1 | TRBV5-6 | few | TGTGCCAGCAGCTCGGGACAGGGGTGGGTCAATCAGCCCCAGCATTTT | CASSSGQGWVNQPQHF
TRBJ1-1 | NA | TRBV18 | NA | TGTGCCAGCTCACTCAGTCAAATGAACACTGAAGCTTTCTTT | CASSLSQMNTEAFF
TRBJ1-5 | NA | TRBV28 | NA | TGTGCCAGCAGTAAACCAGAAATCAGGGCGGAGCAGCCCCAGCATTTT | CASSKPEIRAEQPQHF
TRBJ1-3 | NA | TRBV7-9 | few | TGTGCCAGCAGTTCTCAAACATCCACCACCACCATATATTTT | CASSSQTSTTTIYF
TRBJ2-7 | NA | TRBV7-9 | NA | TGTGCCAGCAGCTTGGAGGGGGCCAACGAGCAGTACTTC | CASSLEGANEQYF
TRBJ2-1 | TRBD2 | TRBV5-1 | once | TGCGCCAGCAGCTTGGCCCAGCTAGCGGATAGCAATGAGCAGTTCTTC | CASSLAQLADSNEQFF
TRBJ2-3 | TRBD2 | TRBV5-1 | few | TGCGCCAGCACTCCCGGGGGAGCGGGGAGCACAGATACGCAGTATTTT | CASTPGGAGSTDTQYF
TRBJ2-3 | NA | TRBV4-1 | NA | TGCGCCAGCAGCCCCGTACTAGGGATAGATACGCAGTATTTT | CASSPVLGIDTQYF
TRBJ1-1 | NA | TRBV18 | NA | TGTGCCAGCTCACCATACCGAGACACTGAAGCTTTCTTT | CASSPYRDTEAFF
TRBJ2-2 | NA | TRBV7-2 | once | TGTGCCAGCAGCCCGCAGTGGACCGGGGAGCTGTTTTTT | CASSPQWTGELFF
TRBJ2-7 | TRBD1 | TRBV2 | NA | TGTGCCAGCCACAGGGGTAACTACGAGCAGTACTTC | CASHRGNYEQYF
TRBJ1-1 | NA | TRBV27 | NA | TGTGCCAGCAGTTTTAGTGCTAACACTGAAGCTTTCTTT | CASSFSANTEAFF
TRBJ1-5 | NA | TRBV5-5 | NA | TGTGCCAGCAGCTTGTCGGGACAGCCCCAGCATTTT | CASSLSGQPQHF
TRBJ2-2 | NA | TRBV6-5 | NA | TGTGCCAGCAGCCGGGACTTCACCGGGGAGCTGTTTTTT | CASSRDFTGELFF
TRBJ1-3 | NA | TRBV7-8 | NA | TGTGCCAGCAGCGCAAACAGGGTCGTAGGAAACACCATATATTTT | CASSANRVVGNTIYF
TRBJ2-3 | NA | TRBV2 | NA | TGTGCCAGCAGCCTCACAGATACGCAGTATTTT | CASSLTDTQYF
TRBJ1-5 | TRBD1 | TRBV15 | NA | TGTGCCACCAGCGGACAGGGTCCCAGGGCAAATCAGCCCCAGCATTTT | CATSGQGPRANQPQHF
TRBJ1-3 | NA | TRBV19 | NA | TGTGCCAGTATGATACTCCAGGGGAACTCTGGAAACACCATATATTTT | CASMILQGNSGNTIYF
TRBJ1-4 | NA | TRBV9 | few | TGTGCCAGCAACCCGACGGGAAGTAATGAAAAACTGTTTTTT | CASNPTGSNEKLFF
TRBJ2-1 | TRBD1 | TRBV7-6 | NA | TGTGCCAGCAGCTCCCGCCGTGGGACAGGGGAGATCAATGAGCAGTTCTTC | CASSSRRGTGEINEQFF
TRBJ2-7 | TRBD1 | TRBV11-2 | NA | TGTGCCAGCAGCTTCGGGACAGGAGGGACTCGGGAGCAGTACTTC | CASSFGTGGTREQYF
TRBJ2-1 | NA | TRBV5-1 | NA | TGCGCCAGCAGCTCCAGTCCTCAGGCGCCCAATGAGCAGTTCTTC | CASSSSPQAPNEQFF
TRBJ2-1 | TRBD1 | TRBV7-8 | NA | TGTGCCAGCAGCTTAGAACAGGGGGGCTCCTACAATGAGCAGTTCTTC | CASSLEQGGSYNEQFF
TRBJ2-5 | NA | TRBV7-2 | NA | TGTGCCAGCAGCTTAGGGCCAGGGAAGGAGACCCAGTACTTC | CASSLGPGKETQYF
TRBJ2-2 | NA | TRBV9 | NA | TGTGCCAGCAGCGTAGCAGCAGGGATGAACACCGGGGAGCTGTTTTTT | CASSVAAGMNTGELFF
TRBJ1-1 | NA | TRBV5-5 | NA | TGTGCCAGCAGCCACGGACAGCTCATGAACACTGAAGCTTTCTTT | CASSHGQLMNTEAFF
TRBJ2-1 | NA | TRBV5-6 | NA | TGTGCCAGCAGCTTTGGAACAGGGCGCGGTGAGCAGTTCTTC | CASSFGTGRGEQFF
TRBJ2-7 | TRBD1 | TRBV11-1 | NA | TGTGCCAGCGCCAAGGGGACAGCACAACTTTCCTACGAGCAGTACTTC | CASAKGTAQLSYEQYF
TRBJ2-4 | NA | TRBV9 | NA | TGTGCCAGCAGCGTAGGGGGCAGCTACCAAAACATTCAGTACTTC | CASSVGGSYQNIQYF
TRBJ2-5 | NA | TRBV7-8 | NA | TGTGCCAGCAGCTTAATGAGGGAGAAACAAGAGACCCAGTACTTC | CASSLMREKQETQYF
TRBJ1-1 | NA | TRBV7-9 | few | TGTGCCAGCAGCTCACAGGTGAACACTGAAGCTTTCTTT | CASSSQVNTEAFF
TRBJ1-2 | NA | TRBV19 | NA | TGTGCCAGTAGTATAGAACGGGGAAGCTATGGCTACACCTTC | CASSIERGSYGYTF
TRBJ1-1 | TRBD1 | TRBV18 | NA | TGTGCCAGCTCACCAAGCCTTGACAGGGTGGGGAGTGAAGCTTTCTTT | CASSPSLDRVGSEAFF
TRBJ2-5 | NA | TRBV5-1 | NA | TGCGCCAGCAGCTTGTTCGGGGATCCACAAGAGACCCAGTACTTC | CASSLFGDPQETQYF
TRBJ1-2 | NA | TRBV19 | NA | TGTGCCAGTAGTATTGAGTTGATCGCCTATGGCTACACCTTC | CASSIELIAYGYTF